This T cell receptor beta chain was documented in a study of blood T cells in healthy people across ages. V was cut by 1 base and J by 6 bases, with 8 bases left in between. Germline CDR1 reads DFQATT; CDR2 reads SNEGSKA (reference sequence). The CDR3 has 12 amino acids. The use of a sample-barcoded 5' primer and a J-beta primer mix characterized a second PCR of about 6 to 11 cycles. TCRdb redid the calling of the 5' RACE reads with MiXCR, one entry per CDR3 protein. The sample carries roughly 800,000 distinct CDR3 sequences, 55% to 75% recorded once. This receptor was obtained from a young man in good health. The sequenced material came from blood. This chain joins TRBV20-1 and TRBJ2-3; weak D call: TRBD2 (6 bases). The CDR3 loop reads CSARAGVDTQYF. The DNA of the CDR3 is TGCAGTGCTAGAGCGGGGGTTGATACGCAGTATTTT.